This T cell receptor beta chain was retrieved from a study of blood T cells in healthy people across ages. In regard to this clonotype: The antigen remains undetermined.

Broader study findings: CMV status of donors was not determined, possibly confounding expanded clonotype changes. A conclusive naive versus antigen-experienced comparison was prevented by the unsorted PBMCs. Strong correlation existed between TCR beta diversity and naive T cell percentage.

Next came a second PCR, run for about 6 to 11 cycles, which used a sample-barcoded 5' primer along with a J-beta primer mix. TCRdb processed the 5' RACE reads anew with MiXCR; each CDR3 protein has one entry. This sample has 1.5 million to 2 million distinct CDR3 sequences, with just under 50% found just once. Total RNA was extracted at no less than 6 micrograms per sample. Germline assignment: CDR1 SEHNR and CDR2 FQNEAQ (reference sequence). V shed 1 base, J shed 5 bases, and the junction held 7 bases outside the gene matches. This CDR3 has 16 residues. Sequencing was performed on blood. The TCR was taken from a woman between 40 and 55 years old in good health. The rearrangement joins TRBV7-9 to TRBJ2-3; TRBD2 matches at 9 bases. CDR3 amino acids: CASSLVSGGPGDTQYF. CDR3 in DNA: TGTGCCAGCAGCTTAGTGAGCGGGGGGCCGGGAGATACGCAGTATTTT. The full variable domain, in which reference TRBV7-9 and TRBJ2-3 provide the parts outside the CDR3, is DTGVSQNPRHKITKRGQNVTFRCDPISEHNRLYWYRQTLGQGPEFLTYFQNEAQLEKSRLLSDRFSAERPKGSFSTLEIQRTEQGDSAMYLCASSLVSGGPGDTQYFGPGTRLTVL.